The clone carrying this T cell receptor (beta chain) was recorded a few times. V lost 5 bases and J 5 bases, leaving 15 bases between the germline ends. CDR3 length: 14 residues. The data were obtained in a study of T cells after yellow fever vaccination. Via MiXCR, TCRdb re-called the 5' RACE reads, giving one row per CDR3 protein. The sample lists about 580,000 distinct CDR3 sequences, about a sixth seen once, with 15% to 20% in the top ten. This sample comprised PBMCs, obtained 5 to 6 days after the first yellow fever vaccination. This rearrangement joins TRBV12-3 or TRBV12-4 to TRBJ2-5, with D unclear. The TCR comes from a man between 18 and 29 years old who received the YFV17D yellow fever vaccine. The chain's CDR3 is CASSVAVLGETQYF. In DNA, the CDR3 is TGTGCCAGCAGTGTGGCTGTCCTAGGGGAGACCCAGTACTTC.